This passage covers 2 T cell receptor beta chains from one sample sequenced in a study of immune heterogeneity within non-small cell lung tumors. Each sample used 550 to 600 ng of genomic DNA from bulk tumor tissue. Surgery yielded several widely spaced biopsies per primary tumor. Undergoing curative surgery were patients whose non-small cell lung cancer was untreated and newly diagnosed. The TCR beta CDR3 region was amplified by multiplex PCR employing 32 V and 13 J primers. TCRdb passed the multiplex PCR reads through MiXCR, listing each CDR3 protein once. This sample has about 16,000 distinct CDR3 sequences; less than 35% occur once, and the top ten carry roughly 5.2%. The sample taken for sequencing was lung tumor tissue. These receptors all come from a man between 40 and 49 years old with non-small cell lung cancer.

Points on this clonotype: This may be a read error, as it is one base from a much larger clone. The chain uses TRBV7-9 and TRBJ1-2; tentative D call: TRBD1 (5 bases). The CDR3 covers 11 residues. CDR1 is SEHNR and CDR2 is FQNEAQ in the germline V gene (reference sequence). CDR3 sequence (DNA): TGTGTCCTGGAGGGAGGAGGGGCCTACACCTTC. This translates into CVLEGGGAYTF.

The rearrangement uses TRBV5-1 and TRBJ2-3; TRBD2 matches at 7 bases. This CDR3 region has 14 residues. The V gene's germline CDR1 is SGHRS and CDR2 YFSETQ. Trimming cost V 4 bases and J 3 bases; bases outside gene matches: 5. The CDR3, as DNA: TGCGCCAGCAGCGAGACTAGCCCGACAGATACGCAGTATTTT. It encodes CASSETSPTDTQYF.